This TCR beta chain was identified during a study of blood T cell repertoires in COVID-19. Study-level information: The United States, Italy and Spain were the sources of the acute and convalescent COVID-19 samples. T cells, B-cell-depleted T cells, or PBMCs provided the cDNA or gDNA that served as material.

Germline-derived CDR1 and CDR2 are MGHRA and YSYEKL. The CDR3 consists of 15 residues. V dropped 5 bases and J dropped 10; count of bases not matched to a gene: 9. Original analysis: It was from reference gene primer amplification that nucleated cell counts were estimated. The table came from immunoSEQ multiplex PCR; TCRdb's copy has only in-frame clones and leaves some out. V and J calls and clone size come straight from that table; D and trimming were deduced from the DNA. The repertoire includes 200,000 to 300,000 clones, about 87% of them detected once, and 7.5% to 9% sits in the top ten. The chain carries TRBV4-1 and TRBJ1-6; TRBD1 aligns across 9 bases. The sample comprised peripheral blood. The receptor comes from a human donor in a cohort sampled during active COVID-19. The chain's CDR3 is CASSVGQGFGSPLHF. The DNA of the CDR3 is TGCGCCAGCAGCGTGGGACAGGGCTTTGGATCACCCCTCCACTTT.